What follows is one T cell receptor (beta chain) and its context. As yet, its antigen is unknown. The data were taken from a study of a mutant IDH1 vaccine in newly diagnosed glioma. Overall study results and limits: The vaccine induced immune responses, and these occurred in around 93% of patients.

Sample time point: week 47, end of study. Every single dose of the vaccine, 300 ug of mutant IDH1 20-mer peptide, came with topical imiquimod. Each of the donors came in with new WHO grade 3 or 4 astrocytomas that were IDH1-mutant and ATRX-lost. After removal of 4 bases from V and 2 bases from J, the junction contained 4 bases not matched to a gene. Germline V gene lookup returns CDR1 MDHEN and CDR2 SYDVKM. The CDR3 length is 16 residues. Using immunoSEQ multiplex PCR, the repertoire was profiled, and TCRdb retains in-frame clones only, with some absent. The data show tens of thousands of clones, approximately 80% seen once.

The specimen was PBMCs, collected from a glioma patient whose treatment included an IDH1 peptide vaccine. The clonotype originates from a man aged 40-55 years with glioma. The chain carries TRBV28 and TRBJ2-2; 10 nucleotides line up with TRBD2. The chain's CDR3 is CASSYLAGDNTGELFF. As DNA, the CDR3 is TGTGCCAGCAGTTACCTAGCGGGAGATAACACCGGGGAGCTGTTTTTT.